The source of this T cell receptor (beta chain) is a study of vaccination and CD4 T cells after COVID-19 (dated by TCRdb to 2022 to 2024). Describing the broader study: Every convalescent patient had a positive nasal swab PCR test for SARS-CoV-2, with mild disease in 9 or 10 patients and severe disease in one. The cultures were stimulated with overlapping spike peptide pools from SARS-CoV-2 and from the common cold coronaviruses HCoV-NL63, HCoV-OC43 and HCoV-229E. As controls, cultures received a CEFX viral epitope pool (the positive control), an HIV-1 Nef peptide pool (the negative control), or no peptide at all. In the convalescent cohort there were six males and four females, among whom were two Hispanic individuals, seven Caucasians, two Asians and one multiracial person. The spike-specific CD4+ TCR repertoire was compared before and after mRNA vaccination in over nine COVID-19 convalescent patients and several infection-naive healthy vaccine recipients. Participants received two doses of either the Pfizer-BioNTech BNT162b2 vaccine (n=8) or the Moderna mRNA-1273 vaccine (n=2). Post-COVID blood samples were collected from convalescent patients a median of roughly 100 days after diagnosis, with a range of roughly 30 to 170 days. Post-vaccine blood samples were collected a median of about 11 weeks after the second vaccine dose, ranging from roughly 12 to 250 days. Overall study results and their limits: Only a relatively small number of convalescent patients were included in the study, and early timepoints following natural infection were not analyzed. Nearly all vaccine-specific clones in convalescent patients (304 of 307) were mono-reactive for SARS-CoV-2 spike rather than cross-reactive with common cold coronaviruses. The median number of SARS-CoV-2-reactive clonotypes rose from about 19 after infection to roughly 38 after vaccination, but the change was not significant. In convalescent patients, a median 86.3% of post-vaccine SARS-CoV-2-reactive clones were detected only after vaccination, and vaccine-specific priming was suggested by this finding.

The library was built by means of PCR. DNA from cultured CD4+ T cells underwent TCR sequencing with the Oncomine TCR Beta short-read assay at the Johns Hopkins FTIC core. The QIAamp micro DNA kit was used to extract genomic DNA from the cultured CD4+ T cells. The Oncomine TCR Beta libraries from cultured CD4+ T cells were pooled using unique dual indexes and then sequenced on an Illumina iSeq 100. As for how the authors treated the data: Non-productive sequences were removed, and CDR3s that did not start with C, did not end with F or W, or were shorter than 7 amino acids were discarded. Antigen-specific clonotypes were identified with the MANAFEST web application by comparing peptide-stimulated wells with reference and other culture wells. An FDR below 0.05, an odds ratio above 5, and a productive frequency above 0.1% in at least two of three replicate wells were required for clones to be considered positive. A clonotype was classed as cross-reactive if the clonotype showed significant expansion both in SARS-CoV-2 spike wells and in at least one common cold coronavirus spike condition. Using R version 3.6.1, CDR3 homology was evaluated through Levenshtein distances (stringdist) along with unrooted phylogenetic trees (ape). TCRdb took the public reads, trimmed them with fastp at Q25, ran MiXCR for clone calling and kept in-frame beta chains. Rows merge per CDR3 protein into single entries with the most common DNA and genes. The V and J calls, along with clone size, are taken from TCRdb and not from the paper's own processing. The sample table lists under 12,000 distinct CDR3 sequences, 70% of them with a count of one. About an eighth of the sample goes to the ten largest clones.

Per the publication, the treatment or condition label means: roughly ten-day PBMC culture with coronavirus spike peptide pools or control peptides (ViraFEST assay). The ViraFEST assay, used in the study, expanded antigen-specific T cells with peptide pools and then identified the expanded clonotypes through TCR sequencing. The positive SARS-CoV-2 PCR tests of the convalescent patients were dated from March to December 2020, before the Alpha, Beta and Delta variants emerged in the United States. PBMCs were cultured at roughly 2 million per well in IMDM supplemented with 5% human AB serum and around 9.5 IU/ml IL-2, with around 10 ug/ml peptide pools added. On days 3 and 7, half of the culture medium was replaced with fresh IL-2-containing medium. CD4+ T cells were isolated after approximately eleven days of culture through negative selection using the EasySep CD4+ T cell isolation kit. Ficoll-Paque Plus gradient centrifugation was used to isolate PBMCs from whole blood, and the isolated PBMCs were then either used fresh or cryopreserved at -140C. Triplicate wells were generally used for each culture condition.

Deletion took 3 bases off V and 7 bases off J, with a span of 15 bases between the germline ends. The germline V gene (reference sequence) yields DFQATT for CDR1 and SNEGSKA for CDR2. The CDR3 measures 13 amino acids from cysteine to phenylalanine. The kept DNA is CDR3 alone, 39 bases in frame from the first base. Comment on this clonotype: Its antigen is unknown. No clone much larger than this one lies a single base away; base qualities are absent.

The V and J segments used are TRBV20-1 and TRBJ2-5, with the D assignment possibly TRBD1 or TRBD2, given 5 matching bases for each. The receptor comes from a human donor who had recovered from COVID-19. The specimen sequenced was CD4+ T cells from blood, cultured in vitro. The CDR3 in this case is CSARWGGGGTQYF. The sequence in DNA is TGCAGTGCTAGGTGGGGTGGTGGGGGGACCCAGTACTTC.